This T cell receptor (beta chain) was sequenced in a study of T cell repertoires in cytomegalovirus infection. V lost 6 bases, J lost 4 bases, and 9 bases lay in between. Germline V gene lookup returns CDR1 SGHTA and CDR2 FQGNSA. The CDR3 length is 12 residues. TCRdb recomputed calls from the reads with MiXCR, one row per CDR3 protein. The sample holds about 490,000 distinct CDR3 sequences; around 27% are singletons and the top ten take around 13%. This clonotype was picked up many times. The V gene is TRBV7-2, the J gene TRBJ1-2; D is unclear. The sequence came from a human donor in good health (CMV status not recorded). Some clones in this sample may be carry-over from other donors' samples. Sequencing used PBMCs. The CDR3: CASSRELYGYTF. CDR3 coding DNA: TGTGCCAGCAGTCGAGAGCTCTATGGCTACACCTTC.